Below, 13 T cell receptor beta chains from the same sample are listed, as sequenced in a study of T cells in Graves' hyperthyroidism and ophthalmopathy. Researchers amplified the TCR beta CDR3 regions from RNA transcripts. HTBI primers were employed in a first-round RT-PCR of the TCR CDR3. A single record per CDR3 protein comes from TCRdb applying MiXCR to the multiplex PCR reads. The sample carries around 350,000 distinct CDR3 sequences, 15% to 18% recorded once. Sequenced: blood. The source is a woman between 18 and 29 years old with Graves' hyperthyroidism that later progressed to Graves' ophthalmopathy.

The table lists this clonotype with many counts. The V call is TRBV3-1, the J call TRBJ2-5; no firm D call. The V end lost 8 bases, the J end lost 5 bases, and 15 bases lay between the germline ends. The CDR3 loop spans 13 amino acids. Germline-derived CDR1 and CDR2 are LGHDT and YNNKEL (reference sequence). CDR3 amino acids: CASGSPELETQYF. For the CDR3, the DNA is TGTGCCAGCGGATCGCCAGAGCTGGAGACCCAGTACTTC.

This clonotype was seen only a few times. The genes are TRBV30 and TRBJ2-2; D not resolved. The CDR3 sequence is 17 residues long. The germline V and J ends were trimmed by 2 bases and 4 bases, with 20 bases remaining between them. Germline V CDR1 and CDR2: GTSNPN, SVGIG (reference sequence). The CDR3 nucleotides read TGTGCCTGGAGTCCGGACCTCGGTTCGATACCCACCGGGGAGCTGTTTTTT. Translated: CAWSPDLGSIPTGELFF.

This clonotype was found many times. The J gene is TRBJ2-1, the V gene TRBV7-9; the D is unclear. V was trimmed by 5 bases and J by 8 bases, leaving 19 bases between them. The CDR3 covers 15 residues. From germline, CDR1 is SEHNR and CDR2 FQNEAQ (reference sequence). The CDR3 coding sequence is TGTGCCAGCAGCGGTGTCGGAGAGAATTCTGATGAGCAGTTCTTC. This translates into CASSGVGENSDEQFF.

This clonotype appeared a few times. CDR3: CASDGTHGEKLFF. CDR3 in DNA: TGTGCCAGCGACGGTACCCACGGGGAAAAACTGTTTTTT. The rearrangement joins TRBV7-9 to TRBJ1-4; D is unresolved. The CDR3 runs 13 residues. CDR1 is SEHNR and CDR2 is FQNEAQ in the germline V gene (reference sequence). V lost 8 bases to trimming and J lost 8 bases, with 15 bases between them.

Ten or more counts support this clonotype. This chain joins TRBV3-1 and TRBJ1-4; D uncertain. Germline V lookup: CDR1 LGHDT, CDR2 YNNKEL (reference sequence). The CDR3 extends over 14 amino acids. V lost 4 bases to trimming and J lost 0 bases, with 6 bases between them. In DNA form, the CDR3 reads TGTGCCAGCAGCCTCTTCTCAACTAATGAAAAACTGTTTTTT. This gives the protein CASSLFSTNEKLFF. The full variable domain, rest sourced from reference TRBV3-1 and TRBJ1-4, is DTAVSQTPKYLVTQMGNDKSIKCEQNLGHDTMYWYKQDSKKFLKIMFSYNNKELIINETVPNRFSPKSPDKAHLNLHINSLELGDSAVYFCASSLFSTNEKLFFGSGTQLSVL.

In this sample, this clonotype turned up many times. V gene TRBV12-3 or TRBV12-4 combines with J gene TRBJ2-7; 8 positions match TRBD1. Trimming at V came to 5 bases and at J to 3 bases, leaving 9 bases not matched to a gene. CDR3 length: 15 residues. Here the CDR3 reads CASSPDREIRYEQYF. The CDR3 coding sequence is TGTGCCAGCAGTCCGGACAGGGAAATACGCTACGAGCAGTACTTC.

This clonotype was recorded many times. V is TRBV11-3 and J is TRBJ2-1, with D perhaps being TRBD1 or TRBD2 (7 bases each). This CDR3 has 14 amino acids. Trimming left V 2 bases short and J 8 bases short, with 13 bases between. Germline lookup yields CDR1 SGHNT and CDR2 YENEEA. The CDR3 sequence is CASSLPGGGHEQFF. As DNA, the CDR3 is TGTGCCAGCAGCTTACCAGGGGGAGGGCATGAGCAGTTCTTC. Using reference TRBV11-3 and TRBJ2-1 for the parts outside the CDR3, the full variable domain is EAGVVQSPRYKIIEKKQPVAFWCNPISGHNTLYWYLQNLGQGPELLIRYENEEAVDDSQLPKDRFSAERLKGVDSTLKIQPAELGDSAVYLCASSLPGGGHEQFFGPGTRLTVL.

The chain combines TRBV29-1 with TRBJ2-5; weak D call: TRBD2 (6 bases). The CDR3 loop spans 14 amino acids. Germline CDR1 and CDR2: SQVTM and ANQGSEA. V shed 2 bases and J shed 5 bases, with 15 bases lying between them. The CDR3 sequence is CSVELDGSGETQYF. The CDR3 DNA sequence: TGCAGCGTTGAATTAGACGGGAGTGGTGAGACCCAGTACTTC.

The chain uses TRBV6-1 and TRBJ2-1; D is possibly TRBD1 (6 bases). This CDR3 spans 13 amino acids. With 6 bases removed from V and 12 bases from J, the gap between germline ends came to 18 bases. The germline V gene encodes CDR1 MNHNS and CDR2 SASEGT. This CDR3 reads CASSRETGPAQFF. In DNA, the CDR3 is TGTGCCAGCAGCCGCGAGACAGGACCCGCGCAGTTCTTC.

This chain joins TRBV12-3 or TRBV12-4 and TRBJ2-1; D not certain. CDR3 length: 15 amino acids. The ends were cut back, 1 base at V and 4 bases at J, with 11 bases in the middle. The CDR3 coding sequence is TGTGCCAGCAGTTTAGGTCAGAACAATTACAATGAGCAGTTCTTC. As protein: CASSLGQNNYNEQFF.

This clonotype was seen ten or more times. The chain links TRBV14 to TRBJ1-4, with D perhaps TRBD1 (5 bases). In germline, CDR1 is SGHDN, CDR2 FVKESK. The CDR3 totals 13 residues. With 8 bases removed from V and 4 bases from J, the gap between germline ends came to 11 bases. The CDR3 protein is CASSGLNNEKLFF. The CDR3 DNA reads TGTGCCAGCTCGGGACTCAATAATGAAAAACTGTTTTTT.

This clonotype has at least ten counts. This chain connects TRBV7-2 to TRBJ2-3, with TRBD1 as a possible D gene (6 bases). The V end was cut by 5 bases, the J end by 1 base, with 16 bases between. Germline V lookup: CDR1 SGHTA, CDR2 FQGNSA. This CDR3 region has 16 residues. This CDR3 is CASSLRVDSRTDTQYF. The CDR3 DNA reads TGTGCCAGCAGCCTCCGTGTGGACAGCCGCACAGATACGCAGTATTTT.

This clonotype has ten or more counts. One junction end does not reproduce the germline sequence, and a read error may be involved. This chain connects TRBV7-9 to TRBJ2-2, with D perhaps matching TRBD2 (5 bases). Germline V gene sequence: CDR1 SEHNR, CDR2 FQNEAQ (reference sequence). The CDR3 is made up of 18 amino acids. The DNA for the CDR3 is TGTGCCAGCAGCTTACCTAGCTCGGTAGCTCCGAACGCCGGGGAGCTGTTTTTT. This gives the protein CASSLPSSVAPNAGELFF. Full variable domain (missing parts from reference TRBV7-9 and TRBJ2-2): DTGVSQNPRHKITKRGQNVTFRCDPISEHNRLYWYRQTLGQGPEFLTYFQNEAQLEKSRLLSDRFSAERPKGSFSTLEIQRTEQGDSAMYLCASSLPSSVAPNAGELFFGEGSRLTVL.